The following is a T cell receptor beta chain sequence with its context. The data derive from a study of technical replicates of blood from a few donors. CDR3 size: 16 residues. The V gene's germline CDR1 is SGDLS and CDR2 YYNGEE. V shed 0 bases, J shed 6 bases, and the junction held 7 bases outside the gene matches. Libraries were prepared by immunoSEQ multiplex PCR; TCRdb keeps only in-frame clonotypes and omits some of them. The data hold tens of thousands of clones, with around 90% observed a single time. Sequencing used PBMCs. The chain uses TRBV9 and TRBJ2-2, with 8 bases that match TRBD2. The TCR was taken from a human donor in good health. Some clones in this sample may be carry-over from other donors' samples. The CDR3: CASSVASGSVSGELFF. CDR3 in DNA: TGTGCCAGCAGCGTAGCAAGCGGGAGTGTCTCCGGGGAGCTGTTTTTT.